The 22 T cell receptor beta chains given below trace back to one sample, sequenced in a study of glioma-infiltrating T cells after dendritic cell vaccination. Libraries were prepared by immunoSEQ multiplex PCR; TCRdb keeps only in-frame clonotypes and omits some of them. This table has around 90,000 clones, 75% to 85% appearing once. Time point described: after dendritic cell vaccination, including at tumor progression/relapse. The material was blood, obtained after dendritic cell vaccination. These receptors were obtained from a human donor with glioblastoma.

V gene TRBV27 combines with J gene TRBJ1-2, with TRBD1 as a possible D gene (5 bases). The CDR3 is 13 residues long. Germline loops: CDR1 MNHEY, CDR2 SMNVEV (reference sequence). The V end was cut by 3 bases, the J end by 6 bases, with 11 bases between. The CDR3 nucleotides read TGTGCCAGCAGTTTCAGGAGGGGAAATGGCTACACCTTC. It translates to CASSFRRGNGYTF.

This sequence joins TRBV7-9 and TRBJ1-3, with 8 nucleotides matching TRBD1. The V gene's germline CDR1 is SEHNR and CDR2 FQNEAQ (reference sequence). This CDR3 has 17 amino acids. With 5 bases clipped from V and 2 bases from J, the junction kept 11 bases outside the gene matches. In DNA form, the CDR3 reads TGTGCCAGCAGCCCTACGTCAGACAGGGGCACTGGAAACACCATATATTTT. Encoded protein: CASSPTSDRGTGNTIYF.

V and J are TRBV18 and TRBJ1-1; D may be TRBD1 (5 bases). The V and J ends lost 6 bases and 0 bases respectively, with 14 bases between them. Germline V gene sequence: CDR1 KGHSH, CDR2 LQKENI. The CDR3 sequence is 15 residues long. The CDR3: CASSIGHPLNTEAFF. CDR3 in DNA: TGTGCCAGCTCTATAGGACATCCCTTGAACACTGAAGCTTTCTTT.

The rearrangement links TRBV6-1 to TRBJ2-5, with D unclear. The germline V gene has CDR1 MNHNS and CDR2 SASEGT. The CDR3 consists of 14 residues. V gave up 3 bases and J gave up 4 bases, with 12 bases separating them. CDR3 in amino acids: CASSENYLGETQYF. CDR3 in DNA: TGTGCCAGCAGTGAGAACTACCTAGGAGAGACCCAGTACTTC.

The chain recombines TRBV5-6 with TRBJ1-5; maybe TRBD1 (6 bases). CDR1 is SGHDT, CDR2 YYEEEE, per germline. The CDR3 has 15 amino acids. V gave up 4 bases and J gave up 2 bases, with 13 bases separating them. The CDR3 loop reads CASSEQGTGNQPQHF. The CDR3 bases are TGTGCCAGCAGCGAACAGGGTACTGGCAATCAGCCCCAGCATTTT.

Only a few counts were recorded for this clone. This chain joins TRBV19 and TRBJ1-5; D gene uncertain. Trimming cost V 6 bases and J 2 bases, with 20 bases left between them. The CDR3 is 17 residues long. Per germline, CDR1 LNHDA and CDR2 SQIVND (reference sequence). CDR3 protein: CASSPLAEGSGNQPQHF. CDR3 nucleotides: TGTGCCAGTAGCCCGCTGGCCGAGGGTTCAGGCAATCAGCCCCAGCATTTT. Using reference TRBV19 and TRBJ1-5 for the parts outside the CDR3, the full variable domain is DGGITQSPKYLFRKEGQNVTLSCEQNLNHDAMYWYRQDPGQGLRLIYYSQIVNDFQKGDIAEGYSVSREKKESFPLTVTSAQKNPTAFYLCASSPLAEGSGNQPQHFGDGTRLSIL.

CDR3 amino acids: CASCPWAHRNTEAFF. The CDR3 DNA sequence: TGTGCCAGCTGCCCATGGGCACATAGGAACACTGAAGCTTTCTTT. The V call is TRBV6-1, the J call TRBJ1-1; D is uncertain. The CDR3 spans 15 residues. The germline V and J ends were trimmed by 8 bases and 1 base, with 17 bases remaining between them. The germline V gene encodes CDR1 MNHNS and CDR2 SASEGT.

The chain couples TRBV9 to TRBJ2-1, with D uncertain. The CDR3 length is 16 residues. Trimming stripped 3 bases from V and 4 bases from J, with 17 bases between. CDR1 is SGDLS and CDR2 is YYNGEE in the germline V gene. The CDR3 DNA reads as TGTGCCAGCAGCGCCCTCATCTACCCCGAATACAATGAGCAGTTCTTC. Translated, it gives CASSALIYPEYNEQFF. Using reference TRBV9 and TRBJ2-1 for the parts outside the CDR3, the full variable domain is DSGVTQTPKHLITATGQRVTLRCSPRSGDLSVYWYQQSLDQGLQFLIQYYNGEERAKGNILERFSAQQFPDLHSELNLSSLELGDSALYFCASSALIYPEYNEQFFGPGTRLTVL.

This sequence joins TRBV5-1 and TRBJ1-1; the D gene is possibly TRBD1 (6 bases). Trimming removed 6 bases at V and 0 bases at J, with 12 bases between. The germline gives CDR1 SGHRS, CDR2 YFSETQ. The CDR3 spans 14 residues. CDR3 DNA sequence: TGCGCCAGCACCCTGGGGGCAATGAACACTGAAGCTTTCTTT. Residues: CASTLGAMNTEAFF.

The chain links TRBV19 to TRBJ1-4, with a possible D match to TRBD1 (5 bases). The germline CDR1 and CDR2 sequences are LNHDA and SQIVND (reference sequence). V lost 7 bases, J lost 8 bases, and 17 bases lay in between. CDR3 size: 14 residues. The CDR3 DNA is TGTGCCAGTACCCCAGGGCAGGATTGGGAAAAACTGTTTTTT. Protein product: CASTPGQDWEKLFF.

A remark on this clone: The junction does not match germline at one end; this may be a read error. The chain joins TRBV28 to TRBJ1-5, with TRBD1 matching 10 bases. This CDR3 has 14 residues. Germline CDR1 is MDHEN and CDR2 is SYDVKM. The chain's CDR3 is CASLYRRLDRGLDF. CDR3 sequence (DNA): TGTGCCAGCCTCTATAGGCGATTGGACAGGGGGTTGGATTTT.

The genes are TRBV11-2 and TRBJ2-5, with TRBD2 identical over 7 bases. From germline, CDR1 is SGHAT and CDR2 FQNNGV. The CDR3 consists of 14 residues. After removal of 5 bases from V and 3 bases from J, the junction contained 6 bases not matched to a gene. For the CDR3, the DNA is TGTGCCAGCAGCGCAGCAAGCGGGGAAGAGACCCAGTACTTC. Translating gives CASSAASGEETQYF.

Only one count was recorded for this clone. The rearrangement uses TRBV29-1 and TRBJ2-7; maybe TRBD1 (5 bases). CDR3 length: 14 amino acids. Germline V gives CDR1 SQVTM, CDR2 ANQGSEA. V gave up 6 bases and J gave up 0 bases, with 15 bases separating them. In nucleotides, the CDR3 is TGCAGCGTCCGGACATCCAGTAGCTCCTACGAGCAGTACTTC. It yields the protein CSVRTSSSSYEQYF.

In its sample, this clone was seen a few times. The V and J genes are TRBV5-4 and TRBJ1-1; D is perhaps TRBD1 (5 bases). The CDR3 covers 15 residues. V gave up 2 bases and J gave up 1 base, with 12 bases separating them. Germline lookup yields CDR1 SGHNT and CDR2 YYREEE (reference sequence). The chain's CDR3 is CASSFQGTPNTEAFF. The CDR3 bases are TGTGCCAGCAGCTTCCAGGGAACACCGAACACTGAAGCTTTCTTT.

V gene TRBV5-1 combines with J gene TRBJ1-2; 9 bases are shared with TRBD1. Germline V gives CDR1 SGHRS, CDR2 YFSETQ. The CDR3 covers 16 residues. V gave up 5 bases and J gave up 6 bases; unmatched junction bases: 14. CDR3 sequence reads: CASRGGGQGGTDGYTF. The CDR3 DNA reads TGCGCCAGCAGAGGCGGGGGACAGGGTGGGACAGATGGCTACACCTTC.

This clone was seen once. This chain uses TRBV19 with TRBJ1-5, with 8 bases that match TRBD1. From germline, CDR1 is LNHDA and CDR2 SQIVND (reference sequence). The CDR3 is 14 amino acids. After removal of 7 bases from V and 5 bases from J, the junction contained 7 bases not matched to a gene. The CDR3 region is CASNKDREHQPQHF. The CDR3 nucleotides read TGTGCCAGTAATAAGGACAGGGAGCATCAGCCCCAGCATTTT.

J is TRBJ2-2 and V is TRBV27; D unclear. V was cut by 6 bases and J by 6 bases, with 8 bases left in between. CDR1 is MNHEY and CDR2 is SMNVEV in the germline V gene (reference sequence). This CDR3 comprises 12 residues. CDR3 DNA sequence: TGTGCCAGCAGCTTTAGAGCCGGGGAGCTGTTTTTT. This gives the protein CASSFRAGELFF.

CDR3 DNA sequence: TGTGCCAGCAGCTTAAGCACAGGCGGGGAGCTGTTTTTT. Protein: CASSLSTGGELFF. The chain recombines TRBV11-2 with TRBJ2-2; D might be TRBD1 (5 bases). The length of the CDR3 is 13 residues. In germline, CDR1 is SGHAT, CDR2 FQNNGV. V lost 2 bases and J 7 bases, leaving 8 bases between the germline ends.

The gene calls are TRBV25-1 and TRBJ2-3, with TRBD2 matching 8 bases. V shed 1 base, J shed 2 bases, and the junction held 11 bases outside the gene matches. Germline V gene lookup returns CDR1 MGHDK and CDR2 SYGVNS. The CDR3 is 18 amino acids. The CDR3 sequence is CASSEWWGGGRFTDTQYF. The CDR3 DNA follows: TGTGCCAGCAGTGAATGGTGGGGCGGCGGGAGGTTCACAGATACGCAGTATTTT.

The rearrangement uses TRBV6-5 and TRBJ2-3, with 10 bases identical to TRBD2. Germline loops: CDR1 MNHEY, CDR2 SVGAGI. This CDR3 is 15 amino acids long. V shed 5 bases, J shed 4 bases, and the junction held 6 bases outside the gene matches. The CDR3 coding sequence is TGTGCCAGCAGTCCCAGGACTAGCGGAGCAGATACGCAGTATTTT. Amino acids: CASSPRTSGADTQYF.

This rearrangement joins TRBV27 to TRBJ1-2; D gene unclear. The germline V gene encodes CDR1 MNHEY and CDR2 SMNVEV (reference sequence). The germline V and J ends were trimmed by 2 bases and 7 bases, with 11 bases remaining between them. There are 13 residues in the CDR3. The CDR3 loop is CASSLHRTSGYTF. For the CDR3, the DNA is TGTGCCAGCAGTTTACACCGGACTTCTGGCTACACCTTC.

V usage is TRBV30 and J usage is TRBJ1-2; tentative D call: TRBD1 (5 bases). V was pared by 7 bases and J by 0 bases, with 12 bases between. Per the germline V gene, CDR1 is GTSNPN and CDR2 is SVGIG (reference sequence). The CDR3 runs 13 residues. In DNA form, the CDR3 reads TGTGCCTCCCCGACGACAGCTAACTATGGCTACACCTTC. Residues: CASPTTANYGYTF.